A selection of T cell receptor beta chains follows, all from one sample in a study of T cells in Graves' hyperthyroidism and ophthalmopathy. A single record per CDR3 protein comes from TCRdb applying MiXCR to the multiplex PCR reads. The sample lists under 550,000 distinct CDR3 sequences; just under 20% were seen once. Sequenced input: blood. The receptors shown here come from a man in his forties with Graves' ophthalmopathy. The CDR3 runs from the conserved cysteine through the conserved F or W. D genes are given only for firm matches. Clone size is stated in some rows and not others, as once, few, many or a class when expanded.

TRBJ1-5 - TRBV6-2/TRBV6-3 TRBD1 CASSPPPGQPHQPQHF TGTGCCAGCAGTCCCCCCCCGGGACAGCCTCATCAGCCCCAGCATTTT
TRBJ1-2 many TRBV30 - CAWSVLSTANYGYTF TGTGCCTGGAGTGTACTGTCAACAGCTAACTATGGCTACACCTTC
TRBJ1-6 many TRBV7-2 - CASRQGSSYNSPLHF TGTGCCAGCCGTCAGGGAAGCTCCTATAATTCACCCCTCCACTTT
TRBJ1-1 - TRBV29-1 TRBD1 CSVVQGKAEAFF TGCAGCGTCGTACAGGGGAAAGCTGAAGCTTTCTTT
TRBJ1-1 - TRBV5-5 - CASSLRGATEALF TGTGCCAGCAGCTTAAGAGGGGCCACTGAAGCTCTCTTT
TRBJ2-1 many TRBV20-1 - CSATDLGVAENEQFF TGCAGTGCTACCGACTTGGGGGTAGCGGAAAATGAGCAGTTCTTC
TRBJ1-1 many TRBV18 - CASSTSGVAEAFF TGTGCCAGCTCAACCTCAGGGGTGGCTGAAGCTTTCTTT
TRBJ1-1 few TRBV7-9 - CASSYDEKGSTEAFF TGTGCCAGCAGCTACGACGAGAAGGGAAGCACTGAAGCTTTCTTT
TRBJ1-2 many TRBV4-1 - CASKTFARQTYGYTF TGCGCCAGCAAAACTTTTGCGCGACAGACCTATGGCTACACCTTC
TRBJ2-7 many TRBV3-1 - CASSRWTAYEQYF TGTGCCAGCAGCCGATGGACGGCATACGAGCAGTACTTC
TRBJ2-5 - TRBV20-1 - CSARVGSTVQETQYF TGCAGTGCTAGAGTTGGTAGTACAGTCCAAGAGACCCAGTACTTC
TRBJ2-7 many TRBV28 - CASSPSGHIYFSSYEQYF TGTGCCAGCAGTCCCTCGGGACACATCTACTTTAGCTCCTACGAGCAGTACTTC
TRBJ2-7 few TRBV20-1 TRBD2 CSAKILAGASYEQYF TGCAGTGCTAAAATACTAGCGGGGGCCTCCTACGAGCAGTACTTC
TRBJ1-1 many TRBV7-8 - CASSLGGTDNTEAFF TGTGCCAGCAGCTTAGGAGGGACCGATAACACTGAAGCTTTCTTT
TRBJ2-7 few TRBV20-1 TRBD1 CSATGTAYEQYF TGCAGTGCTACCGGGACAGCCTACGAGCAGTACTTC
TRBJ1-1 many TRBV6-1 TRBD1 CASSLRDRGTEAFF TGTGCCAGCAGCCTACGGGACAGGGGCACTGAAGCTTTCTTT
TRBJ2-5 few TRBV19 TRBD1 CASSRDRGFVETQYF TGTGCCAGTAGTAGGGACAGGGGGTTCGTGGAGACCCAGTACTTC
TRBJ1-1 many TRBV5-1 - CASSYGQYTEAFF TGCGCCAGCAGCTATGGACAGTACACTGAAGCTTTCTTT
TRBJ2-1 - TRBV11-2 TRBD2 CASGYPPTGTSGRDPFGEQFF TGTGCCAGCGGATACCCCCCTACCGGGACTAGCGGGAGGGACCCCTTTGGGGAGCAGTTCTTC
TRBJ2-3 - TRBV3-1 - CASSSRDSSYTDTQYF TGTGCCAGCAGCTCTCGGGACTCCTCCTACACAGATACGCAGTATTTT
TRBJ2-2 - TRBV28 - CASELGNTGELFF TGTGCCAGCGAGTTGGGGAACACCGGGGAGCTGTTTTTT
TRBJ2-5 - TRBV11-2 - CASNLEELQTQYF TGTGCCAGCAACTTAGAGGAATTGCAGACCCAGTACTTC
TRBJ2-7 - TRBV10-3 - CAISESFDGREQYF TGTGCCATCAGTGAGTCGTTTGATGGGCGCGAGCAGTACTTC
TRBJ1-2 many TRBV12-3/TRBV12-4 TRBD1 CASSLVGTGGGYGYTF TGTGCCAGCAGTTTAGTCGGGACAGGGGGCGGGTATGGCTACACCTTC
TRBJ2-7 many TRBV7-9 - CASSKRDENEQYF TGTGCCAGCAGCAAAAGGGACGAGAACGAGCAGTACTTC
TRBJ1-5 few TRBV6-2/TRBV6-3 - CASSLGHGGTPQHF TGTGCCAGCAGTTTGGGACACGGGGGGACGCCCCAGCATTTT
TRBJ2-1 once TRBV7-9 TRBD2 CASSMSLAGYNEQFF TGTGCCAGTAGTATGTCACTAGCGGGATACAATGAGCAGTTCTTC
TRBJ2-7 few TRBV20-1 TRBD1 CGIRTGGWKQYF TGCGGCATAAGGACAGGTGGATGGAAGCAGTACTTC
TRBJ1-1 few TRBV7-9 TRBD1 CASSSPSRGGNTEAFF TGTGCCAGCAGCTCCCCCAGCAGGGGGGGAAACACTGAAGCTTTCTTT
TRBJ2-7 - TRBV6-5 TRBD1 CASSYRDRFYEQYF TGTGCCAGCAGTTACAGGGACAGGTTCTACGAGCAGTACTTC
TRBJ1-5 many TRBV28 - CASRQHSSNQPQHF TGTGCCAGCAGACAACATTCTAGCAATCAGCCCCAGCATTTT
TRBJ2-7 few TRBV19 - CASGLTAQPPYEQYF TGTGCCAGTGGTTTAACGGCCCAGCCCCCCTACGAGCAGTACTTC
TRBJ2-1 - TRBV2 TRBD2 CASSGSATSGTNEQFF TGTGCCAGCAGTGGAAGTGCAACTAGCGGGACCAATGAGCAGTTCTTC
TRBJ2-2 - TRBV2 TRBD2 CASAGTRTGELFF TGTGCCAGCGCCGGGACTAGAACCGGGGAGCTGTTTTTT
TRBJ1-1 few TRBV6-1 - CASSEKPLTEAFF TGTGCCAGCAGTGAAAAGCCGCTCACTGAAGCTTTCTTT
TRBJ2-7 - TRBV11-2 - CASSWGAQAYEQYF TGTGCCAGCAGCTGGGGGGCCCAGGCGTACGAGCAGTACTTC
TRBJ2-7 few TRBV5-1 TRBD1 CASSPHLGAWDRSGEQYF TGCGCCAGCAGCCCACACTTGGGGGCATGGGACAGATCTGGCGAGCAGTACTTC
TRBJ1-1 many TRBV20-1 - CSAREEQGRGTEAFF TGCAGTGCTAGGGAAGAACAGGGAAGAGGTACTGAAGCTTTCTTT
TRBJ2-5 few TRBV10-3 - CAINPGPGETQYF TGTGCCATCAACCCGGGTCCCGGGGAGACCCAGTACTTC
TRBJ1-2 - TRBV10-3 - CAISGGRTTGGYTF TGTGCCATCAGTGGGGGACGTACTACTGGTGGCTACACCTTC
TRBJ1-5 - TRBV18 - CASSQDRGSFGNQPQHF TGTGCCAGTTCGCAAGATCGAGGGTCCTTCGGCAATCAGCCCCAGCATTTT
TRBJ2-7 - TRBV19 TRBD2 CASSITSGSNEQYF TGTGCCAGTAGTATTACTAGCGGGAGTAACGAGCAGTACTTC
TRBJ2-2 - TRBV4-1 TRBD2 CASSQNIGLAGALNTGELFF TGCGCCAGCAGCCAAAACATCGGACTAGCGGGGGCTCTGAACACCGGGGAGCTGTTTTTT
TRBJ1-6 - TRBV6-4 - CASSDRWDSPLHF TGTGCCAGCAGTGACAGGTGGGATTCACCCCTCCACTTT
TRBJ2-7 many TRBV27 TRBD1 CASSTRRPGQGAYEQYF TGTGCCAGCAGTACGCGTCGACCGGGACAGGGGGCTTACGAGCAGTACTTC
TRBJ1-6 - TRBV6-2/TRBV6-3 - CASSSRSAETRFGSPLHF TGTGCCAGCAGTTCTCGGAGCGCGGAGACGAGGTTTGGATCACCCCTCCACTTT
TRBJ2-1 - TRBV7-9 TRBD2 CASSSQRGEQFF TGTGCCAGCAGCAGTCAGCGGGGTGAGCAGTTCTTC